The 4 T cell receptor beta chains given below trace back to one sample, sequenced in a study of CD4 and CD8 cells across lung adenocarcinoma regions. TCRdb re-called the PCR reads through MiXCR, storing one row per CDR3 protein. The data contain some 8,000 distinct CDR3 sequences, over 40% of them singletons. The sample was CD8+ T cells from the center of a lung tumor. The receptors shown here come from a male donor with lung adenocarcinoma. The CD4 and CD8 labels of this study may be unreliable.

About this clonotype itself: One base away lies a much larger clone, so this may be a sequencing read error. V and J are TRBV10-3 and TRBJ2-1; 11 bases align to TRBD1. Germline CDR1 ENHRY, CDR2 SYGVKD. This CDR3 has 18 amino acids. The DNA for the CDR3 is TGTGTCATCAGTGAGTCTTCAGTTGGGACAGGGGGGAAGAATGAGCAGTTCTTC. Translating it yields CVISESSVGTGGKNEQFF.

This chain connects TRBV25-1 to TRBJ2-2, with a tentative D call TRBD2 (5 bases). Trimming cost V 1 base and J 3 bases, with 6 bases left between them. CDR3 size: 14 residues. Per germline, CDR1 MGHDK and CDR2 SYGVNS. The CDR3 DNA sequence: TGTGCCAGCAGTGAATTGAGGGACACCGGGGAGCTGTTTTTT. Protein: CASSELRDTGELFF.

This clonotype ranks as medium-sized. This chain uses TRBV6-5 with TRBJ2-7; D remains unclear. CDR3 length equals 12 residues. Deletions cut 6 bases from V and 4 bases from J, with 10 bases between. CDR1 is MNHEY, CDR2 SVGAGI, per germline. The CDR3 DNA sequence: TGTGCCAGCAGCCTAGACATTTACGAGCAGTACTTC. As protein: CASSLDIYEQYF.

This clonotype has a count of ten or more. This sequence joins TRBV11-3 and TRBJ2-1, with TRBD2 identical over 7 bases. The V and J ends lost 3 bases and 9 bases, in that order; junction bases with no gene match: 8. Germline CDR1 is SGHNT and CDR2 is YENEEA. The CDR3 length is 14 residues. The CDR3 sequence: CASSFGLVAPEQFF. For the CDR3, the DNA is TGTGCCAGCAGCTTCGGACTAGTGGCACCTGAGCAGTTCTTC.